The next 2 T cell receptor beta chains were all read from a single sample in a study of vaccination and CD4 T cells after COVID-19. Treatment of the sample: approximately nine-day PBMC culture with coronavirus spike peptide pools or control peptides (ViraFEST assay). No cognate antigen is known for these TCRs. The Oncomine TCR Beta short-read assay was applied to DNA of cultured CD4+ T cells. From the PCR reads, TCRdb called clonotypes with MiXCR, one entry per CDR3 protein. The table shows over 9,500 distinct CDR3 sequences, with around 75% occurring only once. Specimen: CD4+ T cells from blood, cultured in vitro. The receptors were gathered from a human donor who had recovered from COVID-19.

The rearrangement links TRBV7-3 to TRBJ2-2; D is ambiguous. The V gene lost 2 bases and the J gene lost 4 bases, with 5 bases spanning the gap. This CDR3 is built from 13 residues. Germline CDR1 reads SGHTA; CDR2 reads FQGTGA. The CDR3 nucleotides read TGTGCCAGCAGCTTAGGGCCCACCGGGGAGCTGTTTTTT. Its protein is CASSLGPTGELFF.

J is TRBJ2-5 and V is TRBV20-1; D is possibly TRBD2 (6 bases). Per the germline V gene, CDR1 is DFQATT and CDR2 is SNEGSKA (reference sequence). V gave up 8 bases and J gave up 5 bases, with 15 bases separating them. The CDR3 extends over 12 amino acids. DNA of the CDR3: TGCAGTCCGTGGGCGGGGAGTGAGACCCAGTACTTC. Translation: CSPWAGSETQYF.